This note documents a single T cell receptor (beta chain) sequence. Individuals aged about 18 to 100 years were recruited from about two dozen US areas. Cohorts were based on clinical histories the participants reported. This sample is part of a study of blood T cell repertoires in COVID-19. Study-level information: T cells, B-cell-depleted T cells, or PBMCs supplied cDNA or gDNA.

In the source study's methods: Amplifying reference gene primers gave estimates of nucleated cell counts. Repertoires were generated with immunoSEQ multiplex PCR, while TCRdb's copy carries only in-frame clones and drops some. The D gene and trimming were derived from the DNA, and the V and J assignments and clone size from that table. The sample yields 340,000 or so clones, roughly 85% seen once. The germline V gene has CDR1 SQVTM and CDR2 ANQGSEA. With 3 bases removed from V and 0 bases from J, the gap between germline ends came to 15 bases. The CDR3 sequence is 16 residues long. The receptor was derived from a woman in her 40s with acute COVID-19. The V gene is TRBV29-1, the J gene TRBJ1-3, with a tentative D call TRBD1 (6 bases). The sequencing sample was made of PBMCs or T cells enriched from blood (not recorded which). The CDR3 region has the DNA TGCAGCGTTGACAAGGCAGGGGATGACTCTGGAAACACCATATATTTT. The encoded protein is CSVDKAGDDSGNTIYF.